This is a list of T cell receptor beta chains from one sample in a study of T cell repertoires in cytomegalovirus infection. Their antigens are not known. TCRdb fed the reads into MiXCR, producing one record per CDR3 protein. Of 100,000 to 150,000 distinct CDR3 sequences in the sample, about 24% are singletons; the top ten hold 30% to 35%. The sample taken for sequencing was PBMCs, sequenced either directly or after in vitro stimulation (not recorded which). The receptors shown here come from a human donor in good health (CMV status not recorded). Some clones in this sample may be carry-over from other donors' samples. CDR3s include the opening cysteine and the closing phenylalanine or tryptophan. The order of the fields is D gene, CDR3 length, clone size, V gene, J gene, CDR3 protein, CDR3 DNA. D genes are given only for firm matches. The size field is filled for only some rows; it gives once, few, many or a size class.

d_call: TRBD2; cdr3_length: 19; clone_size: few; v_call: TRBV19; j_call: TRBJ2-1; cdr3_aa: CASSISSGLADSSYNEQFF; cdr3_nt: TGTGCCAGTAGTATATCTTCGGGACTAGCGGATAGCTCCTACAATGAGCAGTTCTTC
d_call: .; cdr3_length: 15; clone_size: .; v_call: TRBV18; j_call: TRBJ2-2; cdr3_aa: CASSPGHSNTGELFF; cdr3_nt: TGTGCCAGCTCGCCGGGACACTCGAACACCGGGGAGCTGTTTTTT
d_call: .; cdr3_length: 13; clone_size: few; v_call: TRBV2; j_call: TRBJ1-1; cdr3_aa: CARRDFYESEAFF; cdr3_nt: TGTGCCAGGAGGGATTTTTATGAGTCTGAAGCTTTCTTT
d_call: TRBD1; cdr3_length: 16; clone_size: .; v_call: TRBV7-8; j_call: TRBJ1-2; cdr3_aa: CASSLGGTGGRNGYTF; cdr3_nt: TGTGCCAGCAGCTTAGGTGGGACAGGGGGAAGGAATGGCTACACCTTC
d_call: TRBD1; cdr3_length: 17; clone_size: few; v_call: TRBV7-8; j_call: TRBJ1-1; cdr3_aa: CASSLGPPSTGATEAFF; cdr3_nt: TGTGCCAGCAGCTTAGGCCCTCCTTCGACAGGGGCCACTGAAGCTTTCTTT
d_call: .; cdr3_length: 13; clone_size: .; v_call: TRBV6-1; j_call: TRBJ1-4; cdr3_aa: CASSRSYSEKLFF; cdr3_nt: TGTGCCAGCAGCCGCTCCTACAGTGAAAAACTGTTTTTT
d_call: .; cdr3_length: 14; clone_size: many; v_call: TRBV7-8; j_call: TRBJ1-1; cdr3_aa: CASSVTVMNTEAFF; cdr3_nt: TGTGCCAGCAGTGTGACAGTAATGAACACTGAAGCTTTCTTT
d_call: .; cdr3_length: 12; clone_size: few; v_call: TRBV5-4; j_call: TRBJ1-2; cdr3_aa: CASSLVSDSYTF; cdr3_nt: TGTGCCAGCAGCTTGGTTTCCGATAGCTACACCTTC
d_call: .; cdr3_length: 14; clone_size: .; v_call: TRBV5-1; j_call: TRBJ1-2; cdr3_aa: CASWGQPSNYGYTF; cdr3_nt: TGCGCCAGCTGGGGCCAGCCTTCTAACTATGGCTACACCTTC
d_call: .; cdr3_length: 16; clone_size: .; v_call: TRBV24-1; j_call: TRBJ2-5; cdr3_aa: CATSRGGAGEQETQYF; cdr3_nt: TGTGCCACCAGTCGCGGGGGCGCAGGGGAACAAGAGACCCAGTACTTC
d_call: TRBD1; cdr3_length: 15; clone_size: few; v_call: TRBV2; j_call: TRBJ1-1; cdr3_aa: CASSAGTGRRTEAFF; cdr3_nt: TGTGCCAGCAGTGCCGGGACAGGTAGACGGACTGAAGCTTTCTTT
d_call: .; cdr3_length: 14; clone_size: few; v_call: TRBV12-3/TRBV12-4; j_call: TRBJ2-3; cdr3_aa: CASSLPPSGPRQYF; cdr3_nt: TGTGCCAGCAGTTTACCACCTTCAGGCCCCAGGCAGTATTTT
d_call: .; cdr3_length: 13; clone_size: few; v_call: TRBV20-1; j_call: TRBJ2-3; cdr3_aa: CSASFGGTDTQYF; cdr3_nt: TGCAGTGCTAGTTTTGGGGGAACAGATACGCAGTATTTT
d_call: .; cdr3_length: 15; clone_size: few; v_call: TRBV12-3/TRBV12-4; j_call: TRBJ1-1; cdr3_aa: CASSPRGDMNTEAFF; cdr3_nt: TGTGCCAGCAGCCCTCGAGGGGACATGAACACTGAAGCTTTCTTT